This TCR beta chain is from a study of blood T cell repertoires in COVID-19. Turning to the study itself: Material from acute and convalescent COVID-19 was sourced from the United States, Italy and Spain.

Enrolment of Seattle patients took place during active infection, and they were followed longitudinally. As processed by the authors: It was from reference gene primer amplification that nucleated cell counts were estimated. Data came from immunoSEQ multiplex PCR; TCRdb stores just in-frame clones and leaves some out. D and trimming were read from the DNA, whereas the V and J calls and clone size are those reported in that table. The table has 450,000 or so clones, 80% to 90% seen once. Germline V gives CDR1 SGHRS, CDR2 YFSETQ. The V end was cut by 0 bases, the J end by 8 bases, with 16 bases between. The length of the CDR3 is 15 residues.

The TCR originated in a man aged 18 to 29 with COVID-19, enrolled during active disease. The chain uses TRBV5-1 and TRBJ2-3; a weak D match, TRBD1 (6 bases). Sequences were obtained from peripheral blood. CDR3 in DNA: TGCGCCAGCAGCTTGGGTCCGAAACAGGGCGCTACGCAGTATTTT. It encodes CASSLGPKQGATQYF.